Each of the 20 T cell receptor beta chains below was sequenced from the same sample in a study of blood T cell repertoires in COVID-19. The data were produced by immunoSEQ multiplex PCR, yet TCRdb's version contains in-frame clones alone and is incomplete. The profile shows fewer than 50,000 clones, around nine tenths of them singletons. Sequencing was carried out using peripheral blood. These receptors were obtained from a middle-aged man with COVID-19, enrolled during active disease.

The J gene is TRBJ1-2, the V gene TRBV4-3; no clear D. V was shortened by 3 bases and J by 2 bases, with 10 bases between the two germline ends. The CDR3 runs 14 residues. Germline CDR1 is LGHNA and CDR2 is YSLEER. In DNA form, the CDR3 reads TGCGCCAGCAGCCAGAATAGCATGAACTATGGCTACACCTTC. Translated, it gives CASSQNSMNYGYTF.

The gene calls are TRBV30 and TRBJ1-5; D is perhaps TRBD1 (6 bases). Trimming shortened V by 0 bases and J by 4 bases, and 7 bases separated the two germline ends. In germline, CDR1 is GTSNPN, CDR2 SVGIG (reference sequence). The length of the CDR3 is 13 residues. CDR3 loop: CAWSVQGNQPQHF. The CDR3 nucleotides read TGTGCCTGGAGTGTACAGGGAAATCAGCCCCAGCATTTT.

CDR3 in amino acids: CASSSGLAGGPGELFF. CDR3 nucleotide sequence: TGTGCCAGCAGCTCGGGACTAGCGGGAGGCCCCGGGGAGCTGTTTTTT. The chain has TRBV5-6 and TRBJ2-2, with TRBD2 matching 15 bases. From germline, CDR1 is SGHDT and CDR2 YYEEEE. The CDR3 length is 16 residues. Unmatched junction bases numbered 3, after V lost 3 bases and J lost 6 bases.

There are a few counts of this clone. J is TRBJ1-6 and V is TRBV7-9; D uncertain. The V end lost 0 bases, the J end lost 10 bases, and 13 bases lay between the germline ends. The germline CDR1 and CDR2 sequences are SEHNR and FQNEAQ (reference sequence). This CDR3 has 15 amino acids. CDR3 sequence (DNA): TGTGCCAGCAGCTTAGCCCTTGGGGAGGGCTCACCCCTCCACTTT. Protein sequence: CASSLALGEGSPLHF.

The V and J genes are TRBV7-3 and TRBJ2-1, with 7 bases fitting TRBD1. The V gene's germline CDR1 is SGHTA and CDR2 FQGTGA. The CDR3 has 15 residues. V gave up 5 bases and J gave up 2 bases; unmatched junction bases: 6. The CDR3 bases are TGTGCCAGCAGCCCAGACAGGGTGACCTACAATGAGCAGTTCTTC. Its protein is CASSPDRVTYNEQFF. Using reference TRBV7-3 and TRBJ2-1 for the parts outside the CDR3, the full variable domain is GAGVSQTPSNKVTEKGKYVELRCDPISGHTALYWYRQSLGQGPEFLIYFQGTGAADDSGLPNDRFFAVRPEGSVSTLKIQRTERGDSAVYLCASSPDRVTYNEQFFGPGTRLTVL.

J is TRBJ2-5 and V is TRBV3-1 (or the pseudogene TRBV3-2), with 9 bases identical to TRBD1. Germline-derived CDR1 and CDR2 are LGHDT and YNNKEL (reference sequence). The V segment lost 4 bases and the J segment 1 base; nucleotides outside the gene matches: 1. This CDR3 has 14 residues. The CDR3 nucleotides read TGTGCCAGCAGCCCGACAGGGGGCCAAGAGACCCAGTACTTC. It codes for CASSPTGGQETQYF.

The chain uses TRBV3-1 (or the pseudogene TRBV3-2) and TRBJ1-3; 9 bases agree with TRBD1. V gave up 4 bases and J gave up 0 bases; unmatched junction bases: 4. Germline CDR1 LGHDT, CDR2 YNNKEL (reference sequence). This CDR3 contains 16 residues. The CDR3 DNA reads TGTGCCAGCAGCCCCCAGGACAGGGGCTCTGGAAACACCATATATTTT. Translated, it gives CASSPQDRGSGNTIYF.

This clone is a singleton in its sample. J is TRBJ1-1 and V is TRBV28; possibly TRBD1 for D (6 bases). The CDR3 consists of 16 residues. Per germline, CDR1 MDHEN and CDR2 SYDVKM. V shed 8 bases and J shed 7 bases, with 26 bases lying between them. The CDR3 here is CASSNAGRGRGGEAFF. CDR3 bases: TGTGCCAGCTCAAATGCGGGGCGGGGGCGTGGAGGTGAAGCTTTCTTT.

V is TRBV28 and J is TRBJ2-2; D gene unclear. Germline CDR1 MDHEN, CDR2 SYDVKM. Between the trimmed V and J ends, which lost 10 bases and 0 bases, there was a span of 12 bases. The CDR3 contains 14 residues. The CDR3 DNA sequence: TGTGCCACAATCGACAATCCGAACACCGGGGAGCTGTTTTTT. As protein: CATIDNPNTGELFF.

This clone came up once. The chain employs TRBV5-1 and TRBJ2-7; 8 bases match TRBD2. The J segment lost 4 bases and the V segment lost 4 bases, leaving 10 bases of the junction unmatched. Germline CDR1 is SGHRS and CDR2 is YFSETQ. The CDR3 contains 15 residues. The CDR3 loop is CASSPTGTSAYEQYF. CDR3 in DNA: TGCGCCAGCAGCCCTACCGGGACTAGTGCTTACGAGCAGTACTTC. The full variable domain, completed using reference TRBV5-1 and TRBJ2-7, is KAGVTQTPRYLIKTRGQQVTLSCSPISGHRSVSWYQQTPGQGLQFLFEYFSETQRNKGNFPGRFSGRQFSNSRSEMNVSTLELGDSALYLCASSPTGTSAYEQYFGPGTRLTVT.

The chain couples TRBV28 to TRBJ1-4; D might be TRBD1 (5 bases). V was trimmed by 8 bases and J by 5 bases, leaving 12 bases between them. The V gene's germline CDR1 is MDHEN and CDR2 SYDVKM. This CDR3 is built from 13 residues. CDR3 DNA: TGTGCCAGCGAAGCAGGGATGAATGAAAAACTGTTTTTT. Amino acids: CASEAGMNEKLFF.

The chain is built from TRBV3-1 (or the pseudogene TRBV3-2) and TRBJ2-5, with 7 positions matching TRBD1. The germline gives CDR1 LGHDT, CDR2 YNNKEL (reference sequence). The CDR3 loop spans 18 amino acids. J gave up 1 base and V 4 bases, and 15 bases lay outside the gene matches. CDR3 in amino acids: CASSPPRHGTEAQETQYF. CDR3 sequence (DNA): TGTGCCAGCAGCCCTCCCCGGCACGGGACAGAAGCCCAAGAGACCCAGTACTTC.

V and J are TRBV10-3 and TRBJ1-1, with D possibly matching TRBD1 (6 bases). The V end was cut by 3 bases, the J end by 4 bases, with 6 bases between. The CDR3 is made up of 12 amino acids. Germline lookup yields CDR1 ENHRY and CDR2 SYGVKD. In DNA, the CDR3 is TGTGCCATCAGTGAACAGGGCACTGAAGCTTTCTTT. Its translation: CAISEQGTEAFF.

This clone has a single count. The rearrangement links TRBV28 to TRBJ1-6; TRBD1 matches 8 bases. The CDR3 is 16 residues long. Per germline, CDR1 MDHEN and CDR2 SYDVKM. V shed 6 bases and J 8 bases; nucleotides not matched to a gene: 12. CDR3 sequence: CASSRGVGQVYSPLHF. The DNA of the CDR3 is TGTGCCAGCAGCCGGGGGGTGGGACAGGTCTATTCACCCCTCCACTTT.

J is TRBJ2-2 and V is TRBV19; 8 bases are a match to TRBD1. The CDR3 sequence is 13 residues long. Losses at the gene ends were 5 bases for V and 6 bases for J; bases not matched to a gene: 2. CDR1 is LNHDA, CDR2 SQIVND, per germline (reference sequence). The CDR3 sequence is CASSQGAPGELFF. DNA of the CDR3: TGTGCCAGTAGTCAGGGGGCCCCCGGGGAGCTGTTTTTT.

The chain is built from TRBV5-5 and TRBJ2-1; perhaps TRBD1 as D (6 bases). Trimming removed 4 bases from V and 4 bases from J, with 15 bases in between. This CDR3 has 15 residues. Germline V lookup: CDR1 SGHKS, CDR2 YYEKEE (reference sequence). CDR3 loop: CASSTEQGLYNEQFF. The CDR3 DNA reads TGTGCCAGCAGCACCGAACAGGGCTTGTACAATGAGCAGTTCTTC.

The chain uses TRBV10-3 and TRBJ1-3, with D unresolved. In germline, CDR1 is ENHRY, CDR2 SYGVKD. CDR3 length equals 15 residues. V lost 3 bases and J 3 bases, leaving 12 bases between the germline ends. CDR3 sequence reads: CAISDPVSNGNTIYF. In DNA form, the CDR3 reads TGTGCCATCAGTGATCCCGTGTCTAATGGAAACACCATATATTTT.

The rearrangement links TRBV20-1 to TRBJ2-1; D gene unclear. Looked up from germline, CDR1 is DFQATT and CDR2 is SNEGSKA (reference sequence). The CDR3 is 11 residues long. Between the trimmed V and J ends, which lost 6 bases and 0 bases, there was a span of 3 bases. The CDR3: CSASSYNEQFF. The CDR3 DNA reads TGCAGTGCGAGCTCCTACAATGAGCAGTTCTTC.

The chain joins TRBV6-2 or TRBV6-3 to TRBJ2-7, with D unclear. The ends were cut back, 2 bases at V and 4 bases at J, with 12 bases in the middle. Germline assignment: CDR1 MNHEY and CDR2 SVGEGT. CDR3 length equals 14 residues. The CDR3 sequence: CASSYPLQRYEQYF. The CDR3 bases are TGTGCCAGCAGTTACCCACTTCAGCGATACGAGCAGTACTTC.

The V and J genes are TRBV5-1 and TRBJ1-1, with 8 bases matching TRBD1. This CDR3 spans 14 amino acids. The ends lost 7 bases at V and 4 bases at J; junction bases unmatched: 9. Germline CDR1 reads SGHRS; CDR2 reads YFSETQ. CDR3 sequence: CASGITGGSTEAFF. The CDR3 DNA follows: TGCGCCAGCGGGATAACAGGGGGATCCACTGAAGCTTTCTTT.